The 18 T cell receptor beta chains reported below all come from one sample, sequenced in a study of technical replicates of blood from a few donors. Clones were read by immunoSEQ multiplex PCR, and TCRdb kept only the in-frame ones, dropping some. Seen here are roughly 52,000 clones, about 95% observed once, and the top ten hold about 3%. The specimen was PBMCs. The receptors originated from a human donor in good health. Some clones in this sample may be carry-over from other donors' samples.

This chain connects TRBV10-3 to TRBJ1-2; 7 bases fit TRBD1. V shed 6 bases, J shed 4 bases, and the junction held 8 bases outside the gene matches. The CDR3 runs 14 residues. The V gene's germline CDR1 is ENHRY and CDR2 SYGVKD. The CDR3 reads CAIRKQGVGYGYTF. CDR3 in DNA: TGTGCCATCAGGAAGCAGGGGGTCGGCTATGGCTACACCTTC.

The chain combines TRBV9 with TRBJ2-3; TRBD2 agrees at 13 bases. Germline CDR1 SGDLS, CDR2 YYNGEE. This CDR3 is 16 amino acids long. With 4 bases clipped from V and 4 bases from J, the junction kept 6 bases outside the gene matches. The CDR3 region is CASSPEGLAGADTQYF. CDR3 in DNA: TGTGCCAGCAGCCCCGAAGGACTAGCGGGAGCAGATACGCAGTATTTT.

This clone was counted a few times. V gene TRBV7-7 combines with J gene TRBJ2-7; unclear D gene. CDR3 length equals 13 residues. V was shortened by 5 bases and J by 0 bases, with 8 bases between the two germline ends. Germline V gene data show CDR1 as SSHAT and CDR2 as FNYEAQ (reference sequence). The CDR3 loop reads CASSHGPSYEQYF. DNA of the CDR3: TGTGCCAGCAGCCATGGGCCCTCCTACGAGCAGTACTTC.

This clone came up once. The chain links TRBV6-1 to TRBJ2-7; 12 bases are a match to TRBD2. CDR3 length equals 15 residues. Per the germline V gene, CDR1 is MNHNS and CDR2 is SASEGT. The V gene end was trimmed by 3 bases and the J gene end by 3 bases; junction bases not matched to a gene: 3. The CDR3 bases are TGTGCCAGCAGTGAGCCACTAGCGGGGGGCTACGAGCAGTACTTC. Residues: CASSEPLAGGYEQYF.

The rearrangement links TRBV5-1 to TRBJ2-1, with 8 bases identical to TRBD2. V shed 3 bases and J 5 bases; nucleotides not matched to a gene: 4. The CDR3 totals 14 residues. Germline V gives CDR1 SGHRS, CDR2 YFSETQ. The DNA of the CDR3 is TGCGCCAGCAGCTACAGCGGGAGCGACAATGAGCAGTTCTTC. It is translated as CASSYSGSDNEQFF.

This chain links TRBV13 with TRBJ2-1, with 10 bases identical to TRBD1. The CDR3 contains 16 residues. J gave up 6 bases and V 4 bases, and 9 bases lay outside the gene matches. Germline V gives CDR1 PRHDT, CDR2 FYEKMQ (reference sequence). The CDR3 spells CASSSLSGTGVNEQFF. The CDR3, as DNA: TGTGCCAGCAGCTCATTGTCCGGGACAGGGGTCAATGAGCAGTTCTTC.

The gene calls are TRBV5-5 and TRBJ1-5, with no clear D. This CDR3 region has 14 residues. Looked up from germline, CDR1 is SGHKS and CDR2 is YYEKEE (reference sequence). V gave up 4 bases and J gave up 7 bases, with 15 bases separating them. The CDR3 spells CASSRAGLRQPQHF. The CDR3 DNA reads TGTGCCAGCAGCCGGGCGGGGTTGAGACAGCCCCAGCATTTT.

This sequence joins TRBV10-3 and TRBJ2-3; no firm D call. V was shortened by 4 bases and J by 3 bases, with 8 bases between the two germline ends. The V gene's germline CDR1 is ENHRY and CDR2 SYGVKD. This CDR3 has 13 amino acids. The CDR3: CAISASSTDTQYF. The CDR3 nucleotides are TGTGCCATCAGTGCGAGCTCGACAGATACGCAGTATTTT.

The V gene is TRBV5-5, the J gene TRBJ2-7, with 7 nucleotides matching TRBD2. The V segment lost 4 bases and the J segment 7 bases; nucleotides outside the gene matches: 14. Germline-derived CDR1 and CDR2 are SGHKS and YYEKEE (reference sequence). This CDR3 has 15 amino acids. The CDR3 nucleotides are TGTGCCAGCAGCGGGCCGCTAGCGGTCGCGGGGGAGCAGTACTTC. Its protein is CASSGPLAVAGEQYF.

The chain has TRBV2 and TRBJ2-3, with TRBD1 identical over 10 bases. CDR1 and CDR2 (germline): SNHLY, FYNNEI. J gave up 5 bases and V 10 bases, and 18 bases lay outside the gene matches. The CDR3 is 17 amino acids. The CDR3, as DNA: TGTGCCACACCCAGGGGAACCGGGACAGGGGAGGTAGATACGCAGTATTTT. This codes for CATPRGTGTGEVDTQYF. The entire variable domain, with the rest obtained from reference TRBV2 and TRBJ2-3, is as follows: EPEVTQTPSHQVTQMGQEVILRCVPISNHLYFYWYRQILGQKVEFLVSFYNNEISEKSEIFDDQFSVERPDGSNFTLKIRSTKLEDSAMYFCATPRGTGTGEVDTQYFGPGTRLTVL.

The chain links TRBV27 to TRBJ2-3; TRBD1 matches 7 bases. The CDR3 consists of 21 residues. After removal of 3 bases from V and 4 bases from J, the junction contained 25 bases not matched to a gene. CDR1 and CDR2 (germline): MNHEY, SMNVEV (reference sequence). CDR3 protein: CASSFRPPGTDLAKRPDTQYF. CDR3 nucleotides: TGTGCCAGCAGTTTCCGACCCCCCGGGACAGATTTAGCGAAGCGACCAGATACGCAGTATTTT.

The chain links TRBV11-2 to TRBJ2-2; 13 nucleotides agree with TRBD2. CDR3 size: 15 residues. The V gene end was trimmed by 3 bases and the J gene end by 10 bases; junction bases not matched to a gene: 5. The germline V gene encodes CDR1 SGHAT and CDR2 FQNNGV. This CDR3 reads CASSLTSGGSVELFF. DNA of the CDR3: TGTGCCAGCAGCTTGACTAGCGGGGGGTCGGTGGAGCTGTTTTTT.

This chain joins TRBV27 and TRBJ2-2; 11 positions match TRBD2. The CDR3 is made up of 15 amino acids. J gave up 7 bases and V 6 bases, and 7 bases lay outside the gene matches. Germline CDR1 is MNHEY and CDR2 is SMNVEV (reference sequence). CDR3 nucleotides: TGTGCCAGCAGATTGACTAGCGGGGACTTCGGGGAGCTGTTTTTT. It is translated as CASRLTSGDFGELFF.

This sequence joins TRBV6-5 and TRBJ2-7; the D is unclear. Germline assignment: CDR1 MNHEY and CDR2 SVGAGI. This CDR3 contains 15 residues. The V end was cut by 0 bases, the J end by 3 bases, with 12 bases between. This CDR3 reads CASSYSILSGYEQYF. The CDR3 DNA follows: TGTGCCAGCAGTTACTCGATCTTGTCGGGCTACGAGCAGTACTTC.

This chain uses TRBV11-3 with TRBJ2-2; 10 bases are shared with TRBD1. Germline lookup yields CDR1 SGHNT and CDR2 YENEEA. J was trimmed by 5 bases and V by 4 bases; bases with no gene match: 1. CDR3 size: 14 residues. The CDR3 is CASSSGQGTGELFF. The CDR3 DNA is TGTGCCAGCAGCTCGGGACAGGGGACCGGGGAGCTGTTTTTT.

This chain connects TRBV4-2 to TRBJ1-6, with 10 nucleotides matching TRBD1. This CDR3 spans 17 amino acids. V trimming: 3 bases; J trimming: 6 bases; junction bases outside the gene matches: 8. CDR1 and CDR2 from the germline V gene are LGHNA and YNFKEQ. The CDR3 sequence: CASSHTGTGAFNSPLHF. For the CDR3, the DNA is TGTGCCAGCAGCCACACCGGGACAGGGGCTTTTAATTCACCCCTCCACTTT.

This chain links TRBV7-9 with TRBJ2-7; D possibly corresponds to TRBD2 (6 bases). CDR1 SEHNR and CDR2 FQNEAQ come from the germline V gene (reference sequence). The CDR3 has 14 amino acids. V gave up 4 bases and J gave up 2 bases, with 12 bases separating them. The chain's CDR3 is CASSSTGETYEQYF. CDR3 DNA sequence: TGTGCCAGCAGCTCCACGGGAGAAACCTACGAGCAGTACTTC.

The chain links TRBV4-2 to TRBJ2-2; 10 positions agree with TRBD2. Germline-derived CDR1 and CDR2 are LGHNA and YNFKEQ. Trimming cost V 0 bases and J 6 bases; bases outside gene matches: 4. The CDR3 contains 16 residues. The CDR3 DNA sequence: TGTGCCAGCAGCCAAGATCTAGCGGGAGTGTCCGGGGAGCTGTTTTTT. This translates into CASSQDLAGVSGELFF.